The 2 T cell receptor beta chains below come from one sample, sequenced in a study of CDR3 diversity in severe acne. TCRdb re-derived calls from the PCR reads in MiXCR, one entry per CDR3 protein. Of 97,000 or so distinct CDR3 sequences in the sample, roughly half are singletons; the top ten hold approximately 13%. The sequencing input was blood. The receptors stem from a male donor with acne.

This clonotype was detected a few times. The gene calls are TRBV9 and TRBJ1-3; the D is unclear. Germline values: CDR1 SGDLS, CDR2 YYNGEE. Deletions cut 0 bases from V and 0 bases from J, with 4 bases between. The CDR3 length is 14 residues. CDR3 nucleotides: TGTGCCAGCAGCGTAGGGTTCTCTGGAAACACCATATATTTT. Its protein product is CASSVGFSGNTIYF. The whole variable domain, remainder taken from reference TRBV9 and TRBJ1-3, is DSGVTQTPKHLITATGQRVTLRCSPRSGDLSVYWYQQSLDQGLQFLIQYYNGEERAKGNILERFSAQQFPDLHSELNLSSLELGDSALYFCASSVGFSGNTIYFGEGSWLTVV.

The V gene is TRBV25-1, the J gene TRBJ2-6; no clear D gene. The CDR3 totals 15 residues. V lost 3 bases to trimming and J lost 3 bases, with 9 bases between them. Germline loops: CDR1 MGHDK, CDR2 SYGVNS. CDR3 DNA sequence: TGTGCCAGCAGTGACCGTGACGATGGGGCCAACGTCCTGACTTTC. This sequence encodes CASSDRDDGANVLTF.